A selection of T cell receptor beta chains follows, all from one sample in a study of T cell changes during pregnancy in multiple sclerosis. Here immunoSEQ multiplex PCR was the method, and the copy in TCRdb shows in-frame clones only, minus some. The table lists 85,000 to 100,000 clones, around 90% of them singletons. The sequences come from peripheral blood, collected before pregnancy. The receptor source for this set is a female donor with multiple sclerosis, enrolled in a pregnancy study. The CDR3 runs from the conserved cysteine through the conserved F or W. A D gene is named only where the DNA matches it firmly. Clone size is shown for a subset of rows, as once, few, many or a class of expanded clone.

TRBD1,TRBJ2-2,NA,TRBV18,CASSPEEEGAAGELFF,TGTGCCAGCTCACCAGAAGAAGAGGGGGCGGCCGGGGAGCTGTTTTTT
TRBD1,TRBJ2-1,once,TRBV29-1,CSHRGTGGYNEQFF,TGCAGCCACCGAGGGACAGGGGGCTACAATGAGCAGTTCTTC
NA,TRBJ2-7,NA,TRBV29-1,CSVLSPHEQYF,TGCAGCGTTCTCTCTCCCCACGAGCAGTACTTC
TRBD1,TRBJ2-7,NA,TRBV6-5,CASSLNRQGHEQYF,TGTGCCAGCAGTCTGAATCGACAGGGCCACGAGCAGTACTTC
NA,TRBJ1-3,NA,TRBV9,CASSVGAMGPGGNTIYF,TGTGCCAGCAGCGTAGGAGCAATGGGGCCGGGTGGAAACACCATATATTTT
TRBD2,TRBJ2-1,NA,TRBV9,CASSVPTSGSQEQFF,TGTGCCAGCAGCGTACCCACTAGCGGGAGTCAGGAGCAGTTCTTC
NA,TRBJ1-1,NA,TRBV7-9,CASSSVRGGYTEAFF,TGTGCCAGCAGCTCGGTCCGGGGGGGCTACACTGAAGCTTTCTTT
TRBD1,TRBJ1-5,NA,TRBV19,CASSMKTGALNQPQHF,TGTGCCAGTAGTATGAAGACAGGGGCTCTGAATCAGCCCCAGCATTTT
NA,TRBJ1-1,NA,TRBV7-3,CASSLTPGDAASKNTEAFF,TGTGCCAGCAGCTTAACCCCAGGGGACGCGGCCAGCAAGAACACTGAAGCTTTCTTT
NA,TRBJ2-7,NA,TRBV5-1,CASGSPDLISYEQYF,TGCGCCAGCGGGAGTCCCGACCTGATCTCCTACGAGCAGTACTTC
NA,TRBJ1-2,NA,TRBV6-5,CASSYSTPWGDYGYTF,TGTGCCAGCAGTTACTCGACGCCTTGGGGAGACTATGGCTACACCTTC
TRBD1,TRBJ1-2,NA,TRBV11-1,CASSPRQGIGYTF,TGTGCCAGCAGCCCAAGACAGGGCATTGGCTACACCTTC
TRBD1,TRBJ2-7,NA,TRBV9,CASSVGQGVLHEQYF,TGTGCCAGCAGCGTAGGACAGGGGGTCCTCCACGAGCAGTACTTC
NA,TRBJ2-3,NA,TRBV15,CATSRAERSQYF,TGTGCCACCAGCAGGGCCGAGCGGTCGCAGTATTTT
NA,TRBJ2-1,NA,TRBV5-1,CASSSVTSSYNEQFF,TGCGCCAGCAGCTCCGTAACGAGCTCCTACAATGAGCAGTTCTTC
TRBD2,TRBJ2-7,NA,TRBV5-4,CASSLAGGALHEQYF,TGTGCCAGCAGCTTGGCCGGGGGGGCTCTCCACGAGCAGTACTTC
NA,TRBJ1-2,NA,TRBV15,CATSRDSALRDGYTF,TGTGCCACCAGCAGAGATTCGGCCCTCAGGGATGGCTACACCTTC
TRBD1,TRBJ2-7,NA,TRBV25-1,CASSITGTGREHEQYF,TGTGCCAGCAGCATTACCGGGACAGGGCGCGAACACGAGCAGTACTTC
TRBD2,TRBJ2-7,NA,TRBV27,CASSPFSGRSYEQYF,TGTGCCAGCAGTCCGTTTAGCGGGAGAAGTTACGAGCAGTACTTC
NA,TRBJ1-6,NA,TRBV23-1,CASPYSSLHF,TGCGCCAGCCCGTATTCCTCCCTCCACTTT
NA,TRBJ2-7,NA,TRBV6-5,CASSYLAVGYEQYF,TGTGCCAGCAGTTACTTGGCGGTGGGCTACGAGCAGTACTTC
NA,TRBJ1-2,few,TRBV4-1,CASSQEVRDYGYTF,TGCGCCAGCAGCCAAGAGGTCAGGGACTATGGCTACACCTTC
TRBD1,TRBJ2-7,NA,TRBV15,CATSRAVGAGGSYEQYF,TGTGCCACCAGCAGAGCGGTCGGGGCAGGGGGATCCTACGAGCAGTACTTC
TRBD1,TRBJ1-6,NA,TRBV10-3,CAISDRRQGDRNSPLHF,TGTGCCATCAGTGACCGCCGACAGGGGGACCGTAATTCACCCCTCCACTTT
NA,TRBJ1-6,NA,TRBV27,CASSPRATYNSPLHF,TGTGCCAGCAGCCCGAGAGCCACCTATAATTCACCCCTCCACTTT
NA,TRBJ2-7,NA,TRBV10-3,CAISGVSYEQYF,TGTGCCATCAGTGGAGTCTCCTACGAGCAGTACTTC
NA,TRBJ1-2,few,TRBV27,CASSFGRGNYGYTF,TGTGCCAGCAGTTTTGGCAGGGGCAACTATGGCTACACCTTC
NA,TRBJ2-5,NA,TRBV5-4,CASSDRTAGVTQYF,TGTGCCAGCAGCGATCGGACAGCCGGGGTTACCCAGTACTTC
NA,TRBJ2-3,NA,TRBV6-1,CASSDGGGAGTDTQYF,TGTGCCAGCAGTGACGGAGGGGGCGCTGGAACAGATACGCAGTATTTT
NA,TRBJ2-1,NA,TRBV19,CASSLAVTSSYNEQFF,TGTGCCAGTAGTTTAGCGGTTACGAGCTCCTACAATGAGCAGTTCTTC
TRBD2,TRBJ2-1,NA,TRBV7-8,CASSGPLAGIINEQFF,TGTGCCAGCAGCGGCCCACTAGCGGGGATCATCAATGAGCAGTTCTTC
NA,TRBJ2-3,NA,TRBV29-1,CSVELADTQYF,TGCAGCGTTGAATTAGCGGATACGCAGTATTTT
NA,TRBJ2-5,NA,TRBV6-5,CASTPGRRGDETQYF,TGTGCCAGCACCCCGGGGCGGCGCGGGGATGAGACCCAGTACTTC
TRBD2,TRBJ2-7,NA,TRBV7-9,CASSSPSGASSYEQYF,TGTGCCAGCAGCTCCCCTAGCGGGGCCTCCTCCTACGAGCAGTACTTC
NA,TRBJ2-1,NA,TRBV5-4,CASRRQNEQFF,TGTGCCAGTAGACGACAGAATGAGCAGTTCTTC
NA,TRBJ2-1,NA,TRBV28,CASTNTMGGGNNEQFF,TGTGCCAGCACTAACACCATGGGAGGGGGTAACAATGAGCAGTTCTTC
NA,TRBJ2-5,NA,TRBV4-1,CASSLESQETQYF,TGCGCCAGCAGCCTAGAATCACAAGAGACCCAGTACTTC
NA,TRBJ2-7,NA,TRBV5-1,CASSLAGVGEQYF,TGCGCCAGCAGCTTGGCAGGGGTAGGCGAGCAGTACTTC
TRBD1,TRBJ1-6,few,TRBV5-4,CASSQDRARNSPLHF,TGTGCCAGCAGTCAGGACAGGGCGCGGAATTCACCCCTCCACTTT
NA,TRBJ1-3,NA,TRBV2,CASTGQIHSGNTIYF,TGTGCCAGCACTGGACAGATACACTCTGGAAACACCATATATTTT
TRBD1,TRBJ1-1,NA,TRBV11-3,CASSMGQGTSEAFF,TGTGCCAGCAGCATGGGACAGGGGACTTCTGAAGCTTTCTTT
TRBD2,TRBJ2-2,NA,TRBV4-2,CASSQGEGWAGELFF,TGTGCCAGCAGCCAAGGGGAGGGGTGGGCCGGGGAGCTGTTTTTT
TRBD1,TRBJ1-4,NA,TRBV5-1,CASSLTARGNEKLFF,TGCGCCAGCAGCTTGACTGCCAGGGGGAATGAAAAACTGTTTTTT
TRBD1,TRBJ1-5,NA,TRBV7-8,CASSFGTGSMGNQPQHF,TGTGCCAGCAGCTTTGGGACAGGGTCGATGGGCAATCAGCCCCAGCATTTT
TRBD2,TRBJ2-1,NA,TRBV7-2,CASSLEGTSALEQFF,TGTGCCAGCAGCTTAGAGGGGACTAGCGCTCTTGAGCAGTTCTTC
NA,TRBJ1-2,NA,TRBV5-1,CASSLDGGGGYTF,TGCGCCAGCAGCTTGGACGGGGGAGGTGGCTACACCTTC
TRBD2,TRBJ2-2,once,TRBV5-1,CASTALAGDVTGELFF,TGCGCCAGCACCGCACTAGCGGGGGATGTAACCGGGGAGCTGTTTTTT